These T cell receptor beta chains were read from a single sample in a study of response to subunit inactivated influenza vaccine. A single record per CDR3 protein comes from TCRdb applying MiXCR to the RT-PCR reads. The sample records 250,000 to 350,000 distinct CDR3 sequences, 20% to 25% being singletons. The material was PBMCs from blood, obtained about 20 months after vaccination. These TCRs come from a man aged 45 to 70 who received an inactivated influenza vaccine. Each CDR3 is given with its conserved first and last residue. Each record gives: clone size, J gene, V gene, D gene, CDR3 DNA, CDR3 protein. The D gene is left open where the match is weak. The listing skips clone size in some rows; elsewhere it reads once, few, many or a size class.

few	TRBJ2-3	TRBV5-1	-	TGCGCCAGCAGCTTGGTTTCCGGAGATACGCAGTATTTT	CASSLVSGDTQYF
-	TRBJ1-1	TRBV4-1	-	TGCGCCAGCAGCCAGGCCCGGGTGGGAGGCACTGAAGCTTTCTTT	CASSQARVGGTEAFF
-	TRBJ2-5	TRBV10-3	-	TGTGCCATCAGTGAGTCGACAGAAGAGACCCAGTACTTC	CAISESTEETQYF
many	TRBJ1-5	TRBV14	-	TGTGCCAGCAGCGCGGGGGGGAATCAGCCCCAGCATTTT	CASSAGGNQPQHF
-	TRBJ2-6	TRBV4-3	-	TGCGCCAGCAGCCAAGATGTCAGCTCTGGGGCCAACTTCCTGACTTTC	CASSQDVSSGANFLTF
-	TRBJ2-7	TRBV7-2	TRBD2	TGTGCCAGCAGCCCGCGGACTAGCGGCTACGAGCAGTACTTC	CASSPRTSGYEQYF
-	TRBJ2-1	TRBV29-1	TRBD2	TGCAGCGTTGACCGAGGGACTAGCGGGAGGAGTTCCTACAATGAGCAGTTCTTC	CSVDRGTSGRSSYNEQFF
-	TRBJ2-3	TRBV7-2	-	TGTGCCAGCAGCTTAGCGTGGAGGGGCACAGATACGCAGTATTTT	CASSLAWRGTDTQYF
-	TRBJ1-5	TRBV6-6	-	TGTGCCAGCAGAAGCGGGGCCTCGTACAATCAGCCCCAGCATTTT	CASRSGASYNQPQHF
-	TRBJ2-7	TRBV20-1	TRBD1	TGCAGTTCAACGGCAGGACAGGGGTACGAGCAGTACTTC	CSSTAGQGYEQYF
few	TRBJ2-5	TRBV29-1	TRBD1	TGCAGCGTCGGACAGGGTCGGGAGACCCAGTACTTC	CSVGQGRETQYF
-	TRBJ2-3	TRBV20-1	TRBD2	TGCAGTGCCGTTTTAGCGGGGGGCCACGATACGCAGTATTTT	CSAVLAGGHDTQYF
-	TRBJ1-5	TRBV7-2	-	TGTGCCAGCAGCTTAGTTGGCTTCGACAATCAGCCCCAGCATTTT	CASSLVGFDNQPQHF
-	TRBJ2-1	TRBV24-1	TRBD1	TGTGCCACCAGTGATGACAGGGTTAGTGAGCAGTTCTTC	CATSDDRVSEQFF
many	TRBJ1-3	TRBV25-1	-	TGTGCCAGCATGAGCTCTGGAAACACCATATATTTT	CASMSSGNTIYF
-	TRBJ2-4	TRBV19	-	TGTGCCAGTAGTAACCAGGCGCTACTAGCCAAAAACATTCAGTACTTC	CASSNQALLAKNIQYF
few	TRBJ1-2	TRBV7-8	-	TGTGCCAGCAGCTTAGTAGGACAGAGTTCCTATGGCTACACCTTC	CASSLVGQSSYGYTF
-	TRBJ1-1	TRBV6-1	TRBD1	TGTGCCAGCAGACCTACCGGGACAGGTCGCACTGAAGCTTTCTTT	CASRPTGTGRTEAFF
-	TRBJ2-1	TRBV7-8	-	TGTGCCAGCAGCGGGAGTGGCAATGAGCAGTTCTTC	CASSGSGNEQFF
-	TRBJ1-2	TRBV7-9	-	TGTGCCAGCAGCGCCCGAGACAGGCCGCTCTATGGCTACACCTTC	CASSARDRPLYGYTF
few	TRBJ1-1	TRBV20-1	-	TGCAGTGCTAACATCCAGGGGATTGGCACTGAAGCTTTCTTT	CSANIQGIGTEAFF
-	TRBJ1-6	TRBV3-1	TRBD1	TGTGCCAGCAGCCAACAAACCAGGGGGCAGTCACCCCTCCACTTT	CASSQQTRGQSPLHF
few	TRBJ1-5	TRBV7-2	-	TGTGCCAGCAGGCAACGACAGGATCAGCCCCAGCATTTT	CASRQRQDQPQHF
-	TRBJ2-2	TRBV29-1	-	TGCAGCGTTGAGCGGGGTTCGGGCACCGGGGAGCTGTTTTTT	CSVERGSGTGELFF